This entry concerns a single T cell receptor beta chain. Its antigen is unknown. Base quality data are lacking; no much larger clone is found one base away. The data derive from a study of T cells after yellow fever vaccination (dated by TCRdb to the late 2010s). Regarding the research as a whole: The SMART-Seq v4 Ultra Low Input RNA kit was used to prepare libraries from fractions with low cell numbers. Two healthy male donors, one aged 18 to 30 and one aged 30 to 40 years, made up the cohort. To track T-cell clones before and after primary and booster YFV17D yellow fever vaccination, bulk TCR alpha and beta repertoires were sequenced longitudinally. Blood was drawn at multiple timepoints before and after primary and secondary immunization, with bulk PBMC replicates and cell subsets isolated. Here is what the overall study found, with its caveats: FACS-sorted repertoires could contain abundant contaminating clonotypes from the bulk population, so computational filtering was required. Compared with the primary T-cell response, the secondary T-cell response was weaker but faster, peaking on day 5 rather than day 15. Most clones expanded after primary vaccination were re-detected after the booster (around 96% of CD4 and 80% to 90% of CD8), suggesting broad memory maintenance. A small share of clonotypes was detected in both CD4 and CD8 compartments, with the overlap likely arising from convergent recombination. Because only a couple of donors were included in the study, the extent to which the findings can be generalized is limited.

The CDR3 runs 12 residues from the cysteine to the phenylalanine. Only the CDR3 portion is preserved as DNA: 36 bases, with reading frame beginning at the first base. Deletion took 2 bases off V and 13 bases off J, with a span of 13 bases between the germline ends. The germline V gene sets CDR1 to SGHDT and CDR2 to YYEEEE. The treatment or condition label corresponds to: live attenuated yellow fever vaccine strain. At every blood-draw timepoint, two biological replicates of bulk PBMCs were collected. PBMCs were isolated from peripheral blood using a standard Ficoll-Paque protocol. TriZol was used to extract RNA from bulk PBMCs, from CD4 and CD8 fractions, and from dextramer-positive and dextramer-negative fractions. The data were produced on an Illumina NovaSeq 6000. TCR cDNA was synthesized by 5'RACE template switching, which introduced a universal primer site and unique molecular identifiers. cDNA synthesis was primed from both the TCR alpha and TCR beta constant segments. Two PCR steps were used to amplify libraries, with sample barcodes and sequencing adapters being added in the second step. Sequencing of libraries was performed on Illumina HiSeq 2500 (2x100 bp) or NovaSeq (2x150 bp). From the authors' description of their analysis: Reads were demultiplexed and collapsed into UMI consensus sequences with MIGEC, and V(D)J alignment was performed with MiXCR. Vaccine-responding clonotypes were identified with edgeR using replicate PBMC samples, with FDR below 0.01 and a log2 fold change above 5 up to day 15 being required. Bulk clonotypes were assigned CD4 or CD8 identity according to which sequenced CD4 or CD8 repertoire held them at higher abundance. The public reads were reanalyzed by TCRdb: fastp trimming at Q25, MiXCR alignment, in-frame beta chains only. When rows share a CDR3 protein, they turn into one entry using the most common DNA and genes. V and J calls and clone size were set by TCRdb, not the authors. This sample gives 300,000 to 350,000 distinct CDR3 sequences in total; roughly 4.3% of them show up just once. Roughly a fifth of the sample rests with the top ten.

The sequence links TRBV5-6 to TRBJ2-1, with TRBD1 as a weak D call on 6 bases. This TCR was sampled from a man younger than 30 who received the YFV17D yellow fever vaccine. This sample comprised PBMCs, obtained 15 days after the yellow fever booster vaccination. DNA sequence: TGTGCCAGCAGCTTAACAGGGTTTGCCCAGTTCTTC. Its amino acids are CASSLTGFAQFF.